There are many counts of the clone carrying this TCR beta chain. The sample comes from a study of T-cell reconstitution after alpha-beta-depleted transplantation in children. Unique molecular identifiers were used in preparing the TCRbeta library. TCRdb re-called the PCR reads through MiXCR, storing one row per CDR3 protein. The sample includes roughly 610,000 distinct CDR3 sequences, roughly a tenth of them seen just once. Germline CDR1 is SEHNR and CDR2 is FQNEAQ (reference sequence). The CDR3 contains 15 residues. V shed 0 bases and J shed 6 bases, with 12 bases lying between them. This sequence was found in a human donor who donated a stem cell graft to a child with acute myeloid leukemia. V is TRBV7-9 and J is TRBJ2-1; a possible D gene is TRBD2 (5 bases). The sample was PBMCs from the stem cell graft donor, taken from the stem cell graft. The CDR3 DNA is TGTGCCAGCAGCTTAGCGGGAGTTTTCGGCAATGAGCAGTTCTTC. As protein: CASSLAGVFGNEQFF.